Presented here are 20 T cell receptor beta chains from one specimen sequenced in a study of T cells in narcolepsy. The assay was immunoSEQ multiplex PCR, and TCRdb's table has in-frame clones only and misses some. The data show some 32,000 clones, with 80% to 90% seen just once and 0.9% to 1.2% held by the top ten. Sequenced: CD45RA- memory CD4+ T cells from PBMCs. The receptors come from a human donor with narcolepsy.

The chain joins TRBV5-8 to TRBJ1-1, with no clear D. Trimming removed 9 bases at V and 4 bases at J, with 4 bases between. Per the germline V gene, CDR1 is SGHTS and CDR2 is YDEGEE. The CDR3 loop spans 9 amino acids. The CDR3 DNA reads TGTGCCATTCCCACTGAAGCTTTCTTT. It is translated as CAIPTEAFF.

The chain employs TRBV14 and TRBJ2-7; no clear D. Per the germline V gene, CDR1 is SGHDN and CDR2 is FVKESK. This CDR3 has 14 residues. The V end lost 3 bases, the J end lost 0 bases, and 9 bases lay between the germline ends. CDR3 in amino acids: CASSQILNSYEQYF. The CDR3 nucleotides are TGTGCCAGCAGCCAGATACTAAACTCCTACGAGCAGTACTTC.

The chain's CDR3 is CASSPQTGTYGYTF. For the CDR3, the DNA is TGTGCCAGCAGCCCCCAAACGGGGACCTATGGCTACACCTTC. The J gene is TRBJ1-2, the V gene TRBV7-2; the D gene is possibly TRBD1 (5 bases). V shed 5 bases and J shed 4 bases, with 14 bases lying between them. Germline V gene data show CDR1 as SGHTA and CDR2 as FQGNSA. CDR3 length: 14 amino acids.

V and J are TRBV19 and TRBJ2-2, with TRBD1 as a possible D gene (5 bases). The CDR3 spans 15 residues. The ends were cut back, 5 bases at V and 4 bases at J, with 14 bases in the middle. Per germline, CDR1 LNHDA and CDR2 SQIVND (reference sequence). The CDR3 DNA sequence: TGTGCCAGTAGTTCGCAGGGTTACGGCACCGGGGAGCTGTTTTTT. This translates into CASSSQGYGTGELFF.

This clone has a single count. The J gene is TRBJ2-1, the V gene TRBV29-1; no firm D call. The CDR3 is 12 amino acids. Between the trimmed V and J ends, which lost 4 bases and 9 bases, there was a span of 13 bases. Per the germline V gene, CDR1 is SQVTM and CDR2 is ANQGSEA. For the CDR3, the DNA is TGCAGCGTTGCTTTCGAGATAGGTGAGCAGTTCTTC. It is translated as CSVAFEIGEQFF.

DNA for the CDR3: TGTGCCAGCAGCTCCTTTCGGGAGACCGGGGAGCTGTTTTTT. Translation gives CASSSFRETGELFF. The rearrangement uses TRBV27 and TRBJ2-2, with a weak D call TRBD2 (6 bases). CDR1 and CDR2 (germline): MNHEY, SMNVEV (reference sequence). This CDR3 is 14 amino acids long. V lost 6 bases to trimming and J lost 5 bases, with 13 bases between them.

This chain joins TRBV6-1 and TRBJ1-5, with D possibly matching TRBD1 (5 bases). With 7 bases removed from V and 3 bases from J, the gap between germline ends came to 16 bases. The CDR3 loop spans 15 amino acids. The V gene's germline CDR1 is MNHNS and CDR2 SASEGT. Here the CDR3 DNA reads TGTGCCAGCACTACCCAGGGCCTTGCCAATCAGCCCCAGCATTTT. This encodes CASTTQGLANQPQHF.

CDR3 DNA: TGTGCCAGCAGCTTAGACGGGAACTACGAGCAGTACTTC. This encodes CASSLDGNYEQYF. The chain has TRBV5-4 and TRBJ2-7; D perhaps matches TRBD2 (5 bases). Between the trimmed V and J ends, which lost 2 bases and 3 bases, there was a span of 9 bases. This CDR3 spans 13 amino acids. CDR1 is SGHNT and CDR2 is YYREEE in the germline V gene (reference sequence).

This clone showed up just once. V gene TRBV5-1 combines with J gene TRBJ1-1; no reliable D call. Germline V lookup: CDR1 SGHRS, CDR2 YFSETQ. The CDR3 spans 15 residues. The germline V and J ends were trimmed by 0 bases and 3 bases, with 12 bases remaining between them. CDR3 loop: CASSLDGRPDTEAFF. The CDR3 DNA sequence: TGCGCCAGCAGCTTGGATGGGCGACCGGACACTGAAGCTTTCTTT.

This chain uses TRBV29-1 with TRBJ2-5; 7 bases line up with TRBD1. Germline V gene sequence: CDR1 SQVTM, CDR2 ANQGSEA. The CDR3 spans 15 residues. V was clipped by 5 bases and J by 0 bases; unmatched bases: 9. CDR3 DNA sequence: TGCAGCGTTAAACGCAGGGGACAGAACCAAGAGACCCAGTACTTC. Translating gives CSVKRRGQNQETQYF.

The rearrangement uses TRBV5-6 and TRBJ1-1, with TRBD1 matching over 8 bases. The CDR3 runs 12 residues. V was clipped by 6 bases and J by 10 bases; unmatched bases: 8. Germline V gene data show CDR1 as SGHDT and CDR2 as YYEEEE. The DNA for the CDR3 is TGTGCCAGCACCAAGGACAGGGCGGGAGCTTTCTTT. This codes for CASTKDRAGAFF.

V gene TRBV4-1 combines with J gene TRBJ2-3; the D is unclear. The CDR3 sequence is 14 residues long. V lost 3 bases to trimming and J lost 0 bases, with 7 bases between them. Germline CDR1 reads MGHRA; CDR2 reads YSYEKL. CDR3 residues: CASSHSLSTDTQYF. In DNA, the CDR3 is TGCGCCAGCAGCCATTCTCTGAGCACAGATACGCAGTATTTT.

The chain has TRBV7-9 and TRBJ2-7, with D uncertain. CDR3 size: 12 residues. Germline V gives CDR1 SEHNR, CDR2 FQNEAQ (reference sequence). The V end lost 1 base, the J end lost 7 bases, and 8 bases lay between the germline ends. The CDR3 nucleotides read TGTGCCAGCAGCTTAGAAGTAGGGGAGCAGTACTTC. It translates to CASSLEVGEQYF.

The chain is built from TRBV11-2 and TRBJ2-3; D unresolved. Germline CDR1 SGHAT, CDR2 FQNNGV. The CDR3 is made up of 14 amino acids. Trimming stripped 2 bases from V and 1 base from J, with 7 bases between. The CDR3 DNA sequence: TGTGCCAGCAGCTTAACCCACGGCACAGATACGCAGTATTTT. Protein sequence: CASSLTHGTDTQYF.

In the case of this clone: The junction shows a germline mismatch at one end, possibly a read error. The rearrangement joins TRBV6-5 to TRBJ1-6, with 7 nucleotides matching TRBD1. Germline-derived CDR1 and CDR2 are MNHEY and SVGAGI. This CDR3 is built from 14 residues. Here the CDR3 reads CASSYRDSRSPPHF. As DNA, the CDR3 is TGTGCCAGCAGTTACCGGGACAGCCGTTCACCCCCCCACTTT.

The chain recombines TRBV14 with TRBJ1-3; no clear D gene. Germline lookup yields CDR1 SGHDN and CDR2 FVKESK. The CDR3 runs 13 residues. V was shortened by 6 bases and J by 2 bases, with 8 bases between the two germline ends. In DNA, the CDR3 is TGTGCCAGCAGGGATGAACCTGGAAACACCATATATTTT. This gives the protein CASRDEPGNTIYF.

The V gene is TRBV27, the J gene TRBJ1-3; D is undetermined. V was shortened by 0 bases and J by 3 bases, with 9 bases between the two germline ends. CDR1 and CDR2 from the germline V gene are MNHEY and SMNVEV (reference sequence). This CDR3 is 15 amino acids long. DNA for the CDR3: TGTGCCAGCAGTTTATCGCCGGACCTTGGAAACACCATATATTTT. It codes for CASSLSPDLGNTIYF.

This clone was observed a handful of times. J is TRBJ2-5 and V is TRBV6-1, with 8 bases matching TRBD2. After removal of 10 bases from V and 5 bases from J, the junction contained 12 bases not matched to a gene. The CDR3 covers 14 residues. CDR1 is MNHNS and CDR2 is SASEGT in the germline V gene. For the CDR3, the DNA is TGTGCCACAACCCCGGGACTAGTGCGGGAGACCCAGTACTTC. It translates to CATTPGLVRETQYF.

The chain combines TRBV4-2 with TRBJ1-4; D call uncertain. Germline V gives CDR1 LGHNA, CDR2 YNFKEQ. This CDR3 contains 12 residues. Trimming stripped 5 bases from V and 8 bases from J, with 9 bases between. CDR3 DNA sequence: TGTGCCAGCAGCACTCCCACCGAAAAACTGTTTTTT. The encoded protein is CASSTPTEKLFF.

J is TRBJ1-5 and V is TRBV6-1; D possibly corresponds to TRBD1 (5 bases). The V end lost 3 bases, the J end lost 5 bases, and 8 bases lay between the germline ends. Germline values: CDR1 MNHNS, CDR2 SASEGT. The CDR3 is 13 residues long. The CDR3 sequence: CASSDRRDQPQHF. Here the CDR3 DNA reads TGTGCCAGCAGTGACCGCAGGGATCAGCCCCAGCATTTT.